The sequence of this TCR beta chain was determined in a study of shared clonotypes between healthy human individuals. As for the study in general: The study drew on a couple of women and a few men aged 18 to 49 as donors. Study outcomes and limitations: Clonotypes which were not shared had lower generation probabilities than clonotypes that all four donors shared. Clonotype sharing across a handful of donors was observed for around 4.5% of naive CD4 clonotypes.

Per sorted-subset replicate PCR, input was around 220 ng DNA, representing tens of thousands of T cell genomes. Data came from immunoSEQ multiplex PCR; TCRdb stores just in-frame clones and leaves some out. This sample has about 300,000 clones, with around 72% found just once. For this clone: Its antigen remains unknown.

The ends lost 4 bases at V and 4 bases at J; junction bases unmatched: 3. Germline assignment: CDR1 ENHRY and CDR2 SYGVKD. The CDR3 length is 15 residues. This chain joins TRBV10-3 and TRBJ2-6; 8 bases agree with TRBD2. The sample comprised memory CD4+ T cells sorted from blood. Subset noted: CD45RA-negative fraction. The sequence was collected from a young man in good health. The CDR3 DNA sequence: TGTGCCATCAGTGGTAGCGGGACCGGGGCCAACGTCCTGACTTTC. Protein: CAISGSGTGANVLTF.